What follows are 23 T cell receptor beta chains derived from one specimen sequenced in a study of chemoradiotherapy in HPV16-positive cancers. Some clones are missing from TCRdb's copy, which holds only in-frame ones; the method was immunoSEQ multiplex PCR. The profile shows 9,500 to 15,000 clones, about 87% of them singletons. Sequenced material: blood, taken from a patient who underwent chemoradiotherapy. Every receptor here comes from a human donor with HPV-associated anogenital cancer.

V is TRBV28 and J is TRBJ2-4; tentative D call: TRBD2 (5 bases). The germline V gene has CDR1 MDHEN and CDR2 SYDVKM. The CDR3 sequence is 16 residues long. V was shortened by 6 bases and J by 0 bases, with 15 bases between the two germline ends. CDR3 amino acids: CASRPVEVLAKNIQYF. The CDR3 DNA sequence: TGTGCCAGCAGACCCGTGGAGGTCCTAGCCAAAAACATTCAGTACTTC. The full variable domain, in which reference TRBV28 and TRBJ2-4 provide the parts outside the CDR3, is DVKVTQSSRYLVKRTGEKVFLECVQDMDHENMFWYRQDPGLGLRLIYFSYDVKMKEKGDIPEGYSVSREKKERFSLILESASTNQTSMYLCASRPVEVLAKNIQYFGAGTRLSVL.

The chain joins TRBV30 to TRBJ2-5; either TRBD1 or TRBD2 may supply D (5 bases each). Germline V gene sequence: CDR1 GTSNPN, CDR2 SVGIG (reference sequence). The CDR3 is 14 residues long. The V end was cut by 4 bases, the J end by 1 base, with 13 bases between. The CDR3 loop reads CAWTRGQGQETQYF. CDR3 DNA: TGTGCCTGGACCCGAGGGCAGGGCCAAGAGACCCAGTACTTC.

This clone was recorded once. This chain connects TRBV14 to TRBJ2-1; no clear D gene. V was clipped by 6 bases and J by 0 bases, with 12 bases between them. The CDR3 is 15 amino acids. CDR1 SGHDN and CDR2 FVKESK come from the germline V gene. The CDR3 spells CASSPRISSYNEQFF. The DNA for the CDR3 is TGTGCCAGCAGTCCCAGGATCAGCTCCTACAATGAGCAGTTCTTC.

The gene calls are TRBV19 and TRBJ1-1; D not certain. Trimming stripped 6 bases from V and 3 bases from J, with 2 bases between. The CDR3 runs 10 residues. Germline V gene sequence: CDR1 LNHDA, CDR2 SQIVND (reference sequence). The CDR3 DNA sequence: TGTGCCAGTAGGGACACTGAAGCTTTCTTT. It specifies CASRDTEAFF.

This chain connects TRBV7-3 to TRBJ2-3; possibly TRBD2 for D (7 bases). Germline V lookup: CDR1 SGHTA, CDR2 FQGTGA. The CDR3 is 15 residues long. V gave up 4 bases and J gave up 4 bases, with 15 bases separating them. In DNA form, the CDR3 reads TGTGCCAGCAGCTGGGGGGGCCGGGACGCAGATACGCAGTATTTT. Translating it yields CASSWGGRDADTQYF.

This rearrangement joins TRBV5-6 to TRBJ1-2; D call uncertain. V shed 2 bases and J shed 1 base, with 12 bases lying between them. CDR1 is SGHDT and CDR2 is YYEEEE in the germline V gene. The CDR3 length is 15 residues. The CDR3 DNA sequence: TGTGCCAGCAGCTTTACGCCAGTGAGTAACTATGGCTACACCTTC. This sequence encodes CASSFTPVSNYGYTF.

The rearrangement uses TRBV5-8 and TRBJ1-5, with TRBD1 as a possible D gene (5 bases). CDR1 and CDR2 (germline): SGHTS, YDEGEE. CDR3 length equals 15 residues. V was pared by 4 bases and J by 0 bases, with 11 bases between. CDR3 region: CASSRRQNSNQPQHF. The CDR3 DNA reads as TGTGCCAGCAGCAGACGACAGAATAGCAATCAGCCCCAGCATTTT.

V and J are TRBV29-1 and TRBJ1-2; weak D call: TRBD1 (5 bases). The germline V gene has CDR1 SQVTM and CDR2 ANQGSEA. Trimming took off 3 bases at V and 5 bases at J, with 22 bases between the two ends. The CDR3 contains 16 residues. DNA for the CDR3: TGCAGCGTTGATGGAGACCGGGACTCGGGAAGTTATGGCTACACCTTC. It encodes CSVDGDRDSGSYGYTF.

This chain joins TRBV28 and TRBJ2-3; 10 bases agree with TRBD2. Germline trimming cut 6 bases from V and 4 bases from J; bases unmatched to any gene: 4. The CDR3 runs 14 residues. In germline, CDR1 is MDHEN, CDR2 SYDVKM. The DNA for the CDR3 is TGTGCCAGCAGCGAGCGGGGGGGCCCAGATACGCAGTATTTT. Translating gives CASSERGGPDTQYF.

The rearrangement links TRBV15 to TRBJ2-1; no definite D call. The V gene lost 0 bases and the J gene lost 8 bases, with 20 bases spanning the gap. There are 17 residues in the CDR3. Germline CDR1 reads LNHNV; CDR2 reads YYDKDF (reference sequence). The CDR3 sequence: CATSRDNNFRFGDEQFF. The DNA of the CDR3 is TGTGCCACCAGCAGAGATAACAACTTCCGATTTGGGGATGAGCAGTTCTTC.

The chain employs TRBV6-1 and TRBJ1-5, with a tentative D call TRBD1 (5 bases). This CDR3 region has 15 residues. Looked up from germline, CDR1 is MNHNS and CDR2 is SASEGT. Trimming took 7 bases from V and 0 from J, leaving 13 bases between them. The CDR3 is CASNGAANSNQPQHF. For the CDR3, the DNA is TGTGCCAGCAACGGGGCAGCTAATAGCAATCAGCCCCAGCATTTT.

The gene calls are TRBV2 and TRBJ2-3; D remains ambiguous. V was trimmed by 2 bases and J by 2 bases, leaving 8 bases between them. Germline CDR1 and CDR2: SNHLY and FYNNEI. The CDR3 loop spans 14 amino acids. The CDR3 nucleotides read TGTGCCAGCAGTGAAAACGCGAACACAGATACGCAGTATTTT. Amino acids: CASSENANTDTQYF.

The V and J genes are TRBV5-1 and TRBJ2-7; D ambiguous. CDR1 SGHRS and CDR2 YFSETQ come from the germline V gene. The CDR3 sequence is 14 residues long. Trimming stripped 0 bases from V and 3 bases from J, with 10 bases between. The chain's CDR3 is CASSLAWRYYEQYV. The CDR3 DNA reads as TGCGCCAGCAGCTTGGCCTGGAGATACTACGAGCAGTACGTC.

This clone was seen a few times. The chain employs TRBV7-9 and TRBJ2-2, with 9 positions matching TRBD1. V lost 4 bases, J lost 8 bases, and 5 bases stayed unmatched. The length of the CDR3 is 14 residues. Germline loops: CDR1 SEHNR, CDR2 FQNEAQ (reference sequence). CDR3 bases: TGTGCCAGCAGCTCATACAGGGGGCTAGGGGAGCTGTTTTTT. Residues: CASSSYRGLGELFF.

The J gene is TRBJ2-1, the V gene TRBV4-1; TRBD2 matches 9 bases. This CDR3 comprises 16 residues. With V trimmed by 0 bases and J by 6 bases, 6 bases remained unmatched. CDR1 is MGHRA, CDR2 YSYEKL, per germline. CDR3 sequence: CASSQDGGGASNEQFF. The DNA of the CDR3 is TGCGCCAGCAGCCAAGACGGCGGGGGGGCGAGCAATGAGCAGTTCTTC.

The rearrangement joins TRBV7-6 to TRBJ2-3, with 8 positions matching TRBD2. The CDR3 length is 16 residues. Germline CDR1 and CDR2: SGHVS and FNYEAQ. The V segment lost 3 bases and the J segment 1 base; nucleotides outside the gene matches: 6. CDR3 sequence (DNA): TGTGCCAGCAGCTTGGGAGGGACTAGGGGCACAGATACGCAGTATTTT. Its protein is CASSLGGTRGTDTQYF.

V is TRBV6-5 and J is TRBJ1-2; 7 bases are a match to TRBD1. Unmatched junction bases numbered 5, after V lost 2 bases and J lost 2 bases. The CDR3 extends over 15 amino acids. Germline V CDR1 and CDR2: MNHEY, SVGAGI. The CDR3 is CASSYGDRENYGYTF. CDR3 nucleotides: TGTGCCAGCAGTTACGGAGACAGGGAAAACTATGGCTACACCTTC.

This chain connects TRBV18 to TRBJ1-2; D is unresolved. CDR3 size: 15 residues. Germline values: CDR1 KGHSH, CDR2 LQKENI. With 3 bases removed from V and 0 bases from J, the gap between germline ends came to 11 bases. CDR3 in amino acids: CASSPPSLANYGYTF. CDR3 DNA sequence: TGTGCCAGCTCACCGCCTAGCTTAGCTAACTATGGCTACACCTTC.

The chain joins TRBV9 to TRBJ1-2; D is perhaps TRBD1 (5 bases). Trimming left V 4 bases short and J 8 bases short, with 27 bases between. The germline CDR1 and CDR2 sequences are SGDLS and YYNGEE. The CDR3 runs to 17 residues. The CDR3 protein is CASSHSPTDLGRLGYTF. The DNA for the CDR3 is TGTGCCAGCAGCCACTCCCCAACAGACCTGGGGCGTTTGGGCTACACCTTC.

This chain connects TRBV10-1 to TRBJ2-3; tentative D call: TRBD2 (6 bases). Germline lookup yields CDR1 WNHNN and CDR2 SYGVQD (reference sequence). The CDR3 has 16 amino acids. Trimming took 0 bases from V and 6 from J, leaving 16 bases between them. The CDR3 sequence: CASSESGAGLGDTQYF. In DNA form, the CDR3 reads TGCGCCAGCAGTGAGTCGGGCGCGGGGCTCGGGGATACGCAGTATTTT.

DNA for the CDR3: TGTGCCAGCAGCGTAGCTGCAAGCGGGGGGCTAGGTACGCAGTATTTT. This translates into CASSVAASGGLGTQYF. The chain employs TRBV9 and TRBJ2-3; 9 bases are a match to TRBD2. Trimming removed 0 bases from V and 8 bases from J; junction bases left unmatched: 10. In germline, CDR1 is SGDLS, CDR2 YYNGEE. The CDR3 covers 16 residues.

This chain uses TRBV7-2 with TRBJ2-1; 8 bases map to TRBD2. The CDR3 extends over 18 amino acids. Trimming removed 1 base from V and 10 bases from J; junction bases left unmatched: 18. The germline V gene encodes CDR1 SGHTA and CDR2 FQGNSA. CDR3 protein: CASSLVVDSGGPLKEQFF. The CDR3 region has the DNA TGTGCCAGCAGCTTAGTAGTAGACAGCGGGGGCCCACTGAAGGAGCAGTTCTTC.

The chain joins TRBV11-2 to TRBJ1-6; TRBD1 matches 8 bases. The CDR3 extends over 18 amino acids. The germline CDR1 and CDR2 sequences are SGHAT and FQNNGV. V lost 4 bases, J lost 7 bases, and 15 bases stayed unmatched. Written as DNA, the CDR3 is TGTGCCAGCAGCTCCTGGACAGGGAATCGCCTGAGGAATTCACCCCTCCACTTT. Translation gives CASSSWTGNRLRNSPLHF.